The TCR beta chain under discussion was sequenced for a study of patients and donors after allogeneic stem cell transplantation. This clonotype has only a few counts. TCRdb reprocessed the RT-PCR reads with MiXCR, giving one entry per CDR3 protein. The repertoire holds roughly 960,000 distinct CDR3 sequences, with more than 15% as singletons. Trimming removed 1 base at V and 0 bases at J, with 13 bases between. The V gene's germline CDR1 is LNHNV and CDR2 YYDKDF (reference sequence). The length of the CDR3 is 17 residues. Sequenced: blood, either unsorted or a sorted T cell fraction (not recorded which). The gene calls are TRBV15 and TRBJ1-5; possible D gene TRBD1, 6 bases. The origin of this receptor is a human donor who was either an allogeneic HSCT recipient or a stem cell or donor lymphocyte infusion donor (not recorded which). It is not recorded whose cells these are; they may come from a transplant donor. The CDR3 protein is CATSRVRGTYSNQPQHF. CDR3 bases: TGTGCCACCAGCAGAGTAAGGGGGACGTATAGCAATCAGCCCCAGCATTTT.